Presented here are 20 T cell receptor beta chains from one specimen sequenced in a study of early T cells in non-severe SARS-CoV-2 infection. Via MiXCR, TCRdb re-called the 5' RACE reads, giving one row per CDR3 protein. The sample records tens of thousands of distinct CDR3 sequences, about an eighth being singletons. The material was whole blood, obtained at baseline. All receptors come from an adult who was a healthcare worker with PCR-confirmed SARS-CoV-2 infection or an uninfected control (not recorded which).

V gene TRBV3-1 combines with J gene TRBJ2-7; TRBD2 aligns across 7 bases. J was trimmed by 4 bases and V by 4 bases; bases with no gene match: 4. This CDR3 has 13 residues. The germline gives CDR1 LGHDT, CDR2 YNNKEL (reference sequence). CDR3 DNA: TGTGCCAGCAGCCGACTGCGGGAGTACGAGCAGTACTTC. This sequence encodes CASSRLREYEQYF.

The table lists this clonotype with a few counts. This rearrangement joins TRBV5-1 to TRBJ2-7; D uncertain. The CDR3 is made up of 14 amino acids. Germline V gene sequence: CDR1 SGHRS, CDR2 YFSETQ. V was clipped by 1 base and J by 3 bases, with 11 bases between them. The CDR3 region has the DNA TGCGCCAGCAGCTTGCTGGGGAAAAGCTACGAGCAGTACTTC. Its protein product is CASSLLGKSYEQYF.

The CDR3 reads CSATRRGNTGELFF. The CDR3 DNA reads as TGCAGTGCTACAAGGCGGGGAAACACCGGGGAGCTGTTTTTT. The chain carries TRBV20-1 and TRBJ2-2; maybe TRBD2 (6 bases). The germline gives CDR1 DFQATT, CDR2 SNEGSKA (reference sequence). The CDR3 is 14 amino acids. Trimming left V 4 bases short and J 2 bases short, with 11 bases between.

This clonotype was found many times. The V gene is TRBV24-1, the J gene TRBJ2-7; 7 nucleotides match TRBD1. Trimming took 3 bases from V and 9 from J; bases not matched to a gene: 1. The germline V gene encodes CDR1 KGHDR and CDR2 SFDVKD. This CDR3 has 11 residues. The CDR3 sequence: CATSDNRGQYF. DNA of the CDR3: TGTGCCACCAGTGATAACAGGGGGCAGTACTTC.

To note about this clonotype: A much larger clone sits a single nucleotide away, making a read error possible. The V and J genes are TRBV7-2 and TRBJ1-4; D not resolved. The CDR3 runs 15 residues. Germline values: CDR1 SGHTA, CDR2 FQGNSA. The CDR3 protein is CASSPHRGVGEKLYF. CDR3 DNA: TGTGCCAGCAGCCCCCACCGTGGGGTGGGTGAAAAACTGTATTTT. The full variable domain, rest sourced from reference TRBV7-2 and TRBJ1-4, is GAGVSQSPSNKVTEKGKDVELRCDPISGHTALYWYRQSLGQGLEFLIYFQGNSAPDKSGLPSDRFSAERTGGSVSTLTIQRTQQEDSAVYLCASSPHRGVGEKLYFGSGTQLSVL.

This clonotype has more than one count but fewer than ten. The chain employs TRBV7-9 and TRBJ1-1; no clear D. CDR1 SEHNR and CDR2 FQNEAQ come from the germline V gene (reference sequence). The ends were cut back, 6 bases at V and 10 bases at J, with 12 bases in the middle. The CDR3 consists of 11 residues. The CDR3 DNA follows: TGTGCCAGCAGGGGCAAAGAGCTAGCTTTCTTT. It is translated as CASRGKELAFF.

This clonotype was observed a handful of times. V gene TRBV2 combines with J gene TRBJ1-1; TRBD1 agrees at 7 bases. The germline V gene encodes CDR1 SNHLY and CDR2 FYNNEI. The CDR3 runs to 13 residues. Germline trimming cut 6 bases from V and 3 bases from J; bases unmatched to any gene: 4. The DNA of the CDR3 is TGTGCCAGCAGAGGACAGGCGGACACTGAAGCTTTCTTT. It yields the protein CASRGQADTEAFF.

The table lists this clonotype with a few counts. V is TRBV9 and J is TRBJ1-1; D is uncertain. There are 13 residues in the CDR3. Trimming removed 0 bases at V and 0 bases at J, with 3 bases between. Germline values: CDR1 SGDLS, CDR2 YYNGEE. The CDR3: CASSVDVNTEAFF. Here the CDR3 DNA reads TGTGCCAGCAGCGTAGACGTGAACACTGAAGCTTTCTTT.

Ten or more counts support this clonotype. This chain joins TRBV6-1 and TRBJ1-2; D is undetermined. Germline lookup yields CDR1 MNHNS and CDR2 SASEGT. V was trimmed by 2 bases and J by 5 bases, leaving 15 bases between them. This CDR3 spans 15 amino acids. CDR3 DNA sequence: TGTGCCAGCAGTGAATCGTCCGGCGCGGGGTATGGCTACACCTTC. Its protein product is CASSESSGAGYGYTF.

Details on this clonotype: Because the CDR3's place on the DNA is in doubt, the DNA is left out and the CDR3 is given as listed by TCRdb. The rearrangement uses TRBV12-2 and TRBJ1-4; whether TRBD1, the table's D call, matches the DNA was not checked. TRBV12-2 represents a pseudogene. The CDR3 totals 13 residues, both ends included. This chain's CDR3 is CASRLKGPKNCFF.

This clonotype was found a few times. V usage is TRBV9 and J usage is TRBJ2-5; possibly TRBD2 for D (5 bases). Germline CDR1 SGDLS, CDR2 YYNGEE. Trimming cost V 6 bases and J 1 base, with 13 bases left between them. This CDR3 comprises 14 residues. CDR3 amino acids: CASNRRGFQETQYF. The CDR3 DNA sequence: TGTGCCAGCAACAGACGGGGATTCCAAGAGACCCAGTACTTC.

This clonotype was observed many times. The J gene is TRBJ1-1, the V gene TRBV13; D not certain. The CDR3 is made up of 13 amino acids. Germline V lookup: CDR1 PRHDT, CDR2 FYEKMQ (reference sequence). Trimming left V 5 bases short and J 10 bases short, with 17 bases between. The CDR3 protein is CASSPNTAERAFF. Here the CDR3 DNA reads TGTGCCAGCAGCCCAAACACCGCGGAGAGAGCTTTCTTT.

This clonotype was seen at least ten times. The chain is built from TRBV7-9 and TRBJ1-4, with D perhaps TRBD1 (5 bases). The V and J ends lost 5 bases and 6 bases respectively, with 16 bases between them. The CDR3 is made up of 15 amino acids. CDR1 and CDR2 (germline): SEHNR, FQNEAQ (reference sequence). As DNA, the CDR3 is TGTGCCAGCAGCGCATCTGCTGGGGGGTATGAAAAACTGTTTTTT. Translation gives CASSASAGGYEKLFF.

As concerns this clonotype: At one of its ends the junction is not consistent with the germline gene, which may arise from a read error. The rearrangement uses TRBV19 and TRBJ2-2, with 7 bases aligning to TRBD1. CDR3 size: 17 residues. Germline loops: CDR1 LNHDA, CDR2 SQIVND (reference sequence). CDR3 region: CANSTPYRGGGTGELFF. DNA for the CDR3: TGTGCCAATAGTACCCCTTACAGGGGTGGGGGCACCGGGGAGCTGTTTTTT.

The V gene is TRBV10-2, the J gene TRBJ2-7; TRBD1 might be the D (5 bases). CDR3 length equals 14 residues. The germline V gene has CDR1 WSHSY and CDR2 SAAADI. Trimming removed 6 bases at V and 2 bases at J, with 14 bases between. The CDR3 DNA reads as TGCGCCAGCAGGAGAGAGACAGCCGCCTACGAGCAGTACTTC. Translating it yields CASRRETAAYEQYF.

This clonotype was recorded many times. The chain has TRBV5-6 and TRBJ1-1; TRBD1 agrees at 9 bases. Germline V gives CDR1 SGHDT, CDR2 YYEEEE. This CDR3 has 15 residues. J gave up 2 bases and V 2 bases, and 4 bases lay outside the gene matches. DNA of the CDR3: TGTGCCAGCAGCTTCCGACAGGGGGGTAACACTGAAGCTTTCTTT. Translating it yields CASSFRQGGNTEAFF.

This clonotype was observed a few times. This rearrangement joins TRBV28 to TRBJ1-1; D uncertain. Germline V gene data show CDR1 as MDHEN and CDR2 as SYDVKM. V was clipped by 7 bases and J by 3 bases, with 21 bases between them. There are 16 residues in the CDR3. CDR3 in amino acids: CASTLLGGVGDTEAFF. For the CDR3, the DNA is TGTGCCAGCACTCTCCTGGGCGGGGTCGGGGACACTGAAGCTTTCTTT.

This clonotype occurred a few times. The chain joins TRBV7-9 to TRBJ1-2; D is ambiguous. V dropped 1 base and J dropped 7 bases, with 10 bases sitting between them. The CDR3 is made up of 13 amino acids. CDR1 is SEHNR and CDR2 is FQNEAQ in the germline V gene (reference sequence). CDR3 nucleotides: TGTGCCAGCAGCTTAGTAGTTTTGGGTGGCTACACCTTC. Its translation: CASSLVVLGGYTF. The whole variable domain, remainder taken from reference TRBV7-9 and TRBJ1-2, is DTGVSQNPRHKITKRGQNVTFRCDPISEHNRLYWYRQTLGQGPEFLTYFQNEAQLEKSRLLSDRFSAERPKGSFSTLEIQRTEQGDSAMYLCASSLVVLGGYTFGSGTRLTVV.

The table lists this clonotype with many counts. V usage is TRBV5-1 and J usage is TRBJ2-3; 11 bases map to TRBD2. V lost 3 bases and J lost 5; bases outside the gene matches: 5. The CDR3 spans 15 residues. CDR1 and CDR2 (germline): SGHRS, YFSETQ. CDR3 DNA: TGCGCCAGCAGCTCAACTAGCGGGGGAAGAGATACGCAGTATTTT. It translates to CASSSTSGGRDTQYF.

This clonotype was detected ten times or more. The chain is built from TRBV18 and TRBJ2-1, with TRBD1 matching over 11 bases. Germline V gene data show CDR1 as KGHSH and CDR2 as LQKENI. The CDR3 loop spans 16 amino acids. V shed 3 bases, J shed 4 bases, and the junction held 5 bases outside the gene matches. CDR3 residues: CASSPQDRGLYNEQFF. The CDR3 DNA follows: TGTGCCAGCTCACCTCAGGACAGGGGGCTTTACAATGAGCAGTTCTTC.